The rows below give T cell receptor beta chains drawn from one sample of a study of T cells in localized non-small cell lung cancer. Clones were sequenced by immunoSEQ multiplex PCR, and TCRdb holds only the in-frame ones, with some missing. This table has about 24,000 clones, roughly nine tenths appearing once. The sample was peripheral blood, taken before any cancer treatment. The receptor set was obtained from a woman aged 35-70 years with stage I lung adenocarcinoma. The CDR3 runs from the conserved cysteine through the conserved F or W. D genes are given only for firm matches. Clone size appears in some rows only: once, few, many, or a class for an expanded clone.

TRBJ2-7	13	once	NA	TRBV10-1	CASSEVQGYEQYF	TGCGCCAGCAGTGAGGTTCAGGGCTACGAGCAGTACTTC
TRBJ2-3	14	NA	NA	TRBV6-6	CASRPTGPLNTQYF	TGTGCCAGCAGGCCAACGGGCCCCTTAAATACGCAGTATTTT
TRBJ1-5	16	NA	TRBD1	TRBV19	CASGWTGDHSNQPQHF	TGTGCCAGTGGCTGGACAGGGGACCATAGCAATCAGCCCCAGCATTTT
TRBJ1-5	13	few	NA	TRBV30	CAWSPKWDQPQHF	TGTGCCTGGAGTCCCAAGTGGGATCAGCCCCAGCATTTT
TRBJ2-3	17	NA	TRBD2	TRBV4-1	CASSQGSSGPSTDTQYF	TGCGCCAGCAGCCAAGGTTCTAGCGGGCCTAGCACAGATACGCAGTATTTT
TRBJ2-1	14	NA	NA	TRBV30	CAWSVPSRLKGVFF	TGTGCCTGGAGTGTACCCTCCCGGCTCAAGGGGGTGTTCTTC
TRBJ2-1	16	NA	TRBD2	TRBV2	CASRPTTSGSYNEQFF	TGTGCCAGCAGACCGACGACTAGCGGCTCCTACAATGAGCAGTTCTTC
TRBJ2-1	15	NA	NA	TRBV7-8	CASSLSSSSYNEQFF	TGTGCCAGCAGCCTCAGTTCTAGCTCCTACAATGAGCAGTTCTTC
TRBJ1-1	15	NA	NA	TRBV6-1	CASSLLGSGNTEAFF	TGTGCCAGCAGTCTTCTAGGGAGCGGGAACACTGAAGCTTTCTTT
TRBJ2-7	17	NA	TRBD2	TRBV27	CASSLRGGLAGESEQYF	TGTGCCAGCAGTTTAAGGGGGGGACTAGCGGGAGAGTCCGAGCAGTACTTC
TRBJ2-5	14	NA	NA	TRBV7-2	CASSLAGRIETQYF	TGTGCCAGCAGCTTAGCAGGTCGGATAGAGACCCAGTACTTC
TRBJ2-1	16	NA	TRBD2	TRBV27	CASSQILAVPYNEQFF	TGTGCCAGCAGTCAGATTCTAGCGGTACCATACAATGAGCAGTTCTTC
TRBJ1-2	13	NA	NA	TRBV27	CASQGRGADGYTF	TGTGCCAGCCAAGGTAGGGGGGCTGATGGCTACACCTTC
TRBJ2-1	12	NA	NA	TRBV29-1	CSVEAYHNEQFF	TGCAGCGTTGAAGCTTATCACAATGAGCAGTTCTTC
TRBJ2-1	15	NA	TRBD1	TRBV23-1	CASSLETGVYNEQFF	TGCGCCAGCAGTCTTGAGACAGGGGTATACAATGAGCAGTTCTTC
TRBJ2-5	15	NA	TRBD2	TRBV2	CASGGASGAQETQYF	TGTGCCAGCGGGGGGGCTAGCGGGGCTCAAGAGACCCAGTACTTC
TRBJ2-1	12	NA	NA	TRBV9	CASSATFNEQFF	TGTGCCAGCAGCGCTACTTTCAATGAGCAGTTCTTC
TRBJ1-2	16	once	NA	TRBV28	CASSSAGGDLPYGYTF	TGTGCCAGCAGTTCAGCGGGGGGGGACCTCCCCTATGGCTACACCTTC
TRBJ2-3	14	NA	NA	TRBV12-5	CASGPGVSTNTQYF	TGTGCTAGTGGCCCTGGGGTGTCCACGAATACGCAGTATTTT
TRBJ2-3	15	NA	TRBD2	TRBV15	CATKELAGGGDTQYF	TGTGCCACCAAGGAGCTAGCGGGAGGTGGAGATACGCAGTATTTT
TRBJ2-5	14	NA	NA	TRBV7-3	CASSPNRDSETQYF	TGTGCCAGCAGCCCAAATCGGGACTCTGAGACCCAGTACTTC
TRBJ2-4	15	NA	TRBD1	TRBV18	CASSPAGTGRDIQYF	TGTGCCAGCTCCCCTGCCGGGACAGGGAGGGACATTCAGTACTTC
TRBJ2-2	16	NA	NA	TRBV9	CASSVNPSENTGELFF	TGTGCCAGCAGCGTAAATCCTAGCGAGAACACCGGGGAGCTGTTTTTT
TRBJ2-1	15	NA	NA	TRBV4-1	CASSLRYWGITEQFF	TGCGCCAGCAGCCTGAGATACTGGGGAATCACTGAGCAGTTCTTC
TRBJ2-3	14	NA	TRBD2	TRBV7-7	CASSPLAGGDTQYF	TGTGCCAGCAGCCCCCTAGCGGGAGGAGATACGCAGTATTTT
TRBJ1-2	14	few	NA	TRBV27	CASTPRAGNYGYTF	TGTGCCAGCACCCCAAGGGCCGGAAACTATGGCTACACCTTC
TRBJ2-4	14	NA	NA	TRBV2	CASSEARLENIQYF	TGTGCCAGCAGTGAAGCGCGCTTAGAAAACATTCAGTACTTC
TRBJ2-2	15	NA	TRBD1	TRBV19	CASSQGEMDTGELFF	TGTGCCAGTAGTCAGGGGGAAATGGACACCGGGGAGCTGTTTTTT
TRBJ1-2	16	NA	NA	TRBV5-1	CASSSQGTGANYGYTF	TGCGCCAGCAGCTCTCAGGGTACGGGGGCTAACTATGGCTACACCTTC
TRBJ2-7	12	NA	TRBD1	TRBV28	CASSFRRTGSYF	TGTGCCAGCAGTTTCCGTAGGACAGGGAGCTACTTC
TRBJ1-1	13	NA	NA	TRBV28	CASTLPPNTEAFF	TGTGCCAGCACCCTCCCCCCCAACACTGAAGCTTTCTTT
TRBJ2-1	19	NA	TRBD2	TRBV5-1	CASSLALAGAPSSYNEQFF	TGCGCCAGCAGCTTGGCGTTAGCGGGCGCCCCTAGCTCCTACAATGAGCAGTTCTTC
TRBJ1-4	11	NA	TRBD1	TRBV19	CARRGVEKLFF	TGTGCCCGCAGGGGGGTCGAAAAACTGTTTTTT
TRBJ2-3	15	NA	NA	TRBV2	CASSALTRGTDTQYF	TGTGCCAGCAGTGCCTTGACTAGGGGCACAGATACGCAGTATTTT
TRBJ2-2	14	NA	NA	TRBV5-8	CASLQGSNTGELFF	TGTGCCAGCCTACAGGGCTCGAACACCGGGGAGCTGTTTTTT
TRBJ2-1	13	NA	TRBD1	TRBV29-1	CSVPGQGIDEQFF	TGCAGCGTCCCGGGACAGGGTATCGATGAGCAGTTCTTC
TRBJ2-7	14	NA	NA	TRBV4-1	CASSQEPVSYEQYF	TGCGCCAGCAGCCAAGAGCCAGTTTCCTACGAGCAGTACTTC
TRBJ2-7	15	few	TRBD1	TRBV28	CASTIRPGQGYEQYF	TGTGCCAGCACTATACGACCGGGACAGGGCTACGAGCAGTACTTC
TRBJ2-3	13	NA	NA	TRBV9	CASSVDGTDTQYF	TGTGCCAGCAGCGTAGACGGCACAGATACGCAGTATTTT
TRBJ2-2	13	NA	NA	TRBV10-3	CAISELATGELFF	TGTGCCATCAGTGAGCTAGCAACCGGGGAGCTGTTTTTT
TRBJ2-1	14	NA	NA	TRBV5-1	CASSLSPSSEEQFF	TGCGCCAGCAGCTTGTCCCCCTCTTCCGAAGAGCAGTTCTTC
TRBJ2-1	12	once	NA	TRBV7-2	CASSLDDYQQFF	TGTGCCAGCAGCTTAGACGACTACCAGCAGTTCTTC
TRBJ2-7	14	NA	TRBD1	TRBV2	CASSSTGMPYEQYF	TGTGCCAGCAGTTCGACAGGGATGCCCTACGAGCAGTACTTC